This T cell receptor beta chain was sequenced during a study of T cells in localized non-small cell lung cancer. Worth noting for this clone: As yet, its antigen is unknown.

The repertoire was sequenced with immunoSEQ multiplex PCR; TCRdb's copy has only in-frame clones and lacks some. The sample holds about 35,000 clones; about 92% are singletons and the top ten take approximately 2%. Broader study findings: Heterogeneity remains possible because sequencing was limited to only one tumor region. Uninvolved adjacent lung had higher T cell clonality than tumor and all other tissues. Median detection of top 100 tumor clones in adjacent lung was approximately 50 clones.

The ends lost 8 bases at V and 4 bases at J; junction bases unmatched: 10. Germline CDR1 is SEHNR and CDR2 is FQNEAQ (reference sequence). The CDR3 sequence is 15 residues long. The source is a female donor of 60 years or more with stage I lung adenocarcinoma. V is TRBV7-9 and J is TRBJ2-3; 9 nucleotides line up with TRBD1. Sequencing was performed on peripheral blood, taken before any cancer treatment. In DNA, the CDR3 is TGTGCCAGCGGAAGAACAGGGGGCCTCTCAGATACGCAGTATTTT. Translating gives CASGRTGGLSDTQYF.